These 17 T cell receptor beta chains originate from one sample sequenced in a study of graft-versus-host responses after intestinal transplantation. Antigens of these TCRs are unknown. Clones were read by immunoSEQ multiplex PCR, and TCRdb kept only the in-frame ones, dropping some. This sample has tens of thousands of clones, with almost 90% found just once. The material sequenced was unstimulated CD8+ T cells sorted from spleen or lymph node cells, taken before transplant. Source of these receptors: a human donor who was the organ donor for an intestinal transplant.

The chain is built from TRBV5-4 and TRBJ1-2, with D uncertain. CDR3 size: 11 residues. Trimming removed 0 bases at V and 11 bases at J, with 8 bases between. The germline V gene encodes CDR1 SGHNT and CDR2 YYREEE (reference sequence). In DNA form, the CDR3 reads TGTGCCAGCAGCTTGGTATCTCGTTACACCTTC. Amino acids: CASSLVSRYTF.

This chain connects TRBV6-1 to TRBJ2-7, with D possibly being TRBD2 (5 bases). The germline V and J ends were trimmed by 2 bases and 0 bases, with 14 bases remaining between them. The CDR3 totals 16 residues. Per the germline V gene, CDR1 is MNHNS and CDR2 is SASEGT. The DNA of the CDR3 is TGTGCCAGCAGTGAATCCGGGAACAGTTTCTCCTACGAGCAGTACGTC. This gives the protein CASSESGNSFSYEQYV.

The chain couples TRBV20-1 to TRBJ1-1; D not resolved. CDR1 is DFQATT and CDR2 is SNEGSKA in the germline V gene (reference sequence). This CDR3 comprises 10 residues. V shed 8 bases and J shed 3 bases, with 7 bases lying between them. The CDR3, as DNA: TGCAGTTCCCGCGACACTGAAGCTTTCTTT. Translating gives CSSRDTEAFF.

The J gene is TRBJ2-5, the V gene TRBV6-5; 7 positions match TRBD1. Germline V gene lookup returns CDR1 MNHEY and CDR2 SVGAGI. After removal of 6 bases from V and 9 bases from J, the junction contained 16 bases not matched to a gene. The CDR3 has 15 amino acids. The CDR3 DNA follows: TGTGCCAGCAGAACTACGGGACAGAACCACCCGGCCCAGTACTTC. Its protein product is CASRTTGQNHPAQYF.

This chain links TRBV10-2 with TRBJ2-4; 7 nucleotides line up with TRBD2. Germline lookup yields CDR1 WSHSY and CDR2 SAAADI. The CDR3 length is 14 residues. The J segment lost 1 base and the V segment lost 6 bases, leaving 3 bases of the junction unmatched. CDR3 protein: CASSSGAAKNIQYF. CDR3 in DNA: TGCGCCAGCAGCAGCGGGGCCGCCAAAAACATTCAGTACTTC.

The chain links TRBV4-1 to TRBJ1-1; D uncertain. The CDR3 has 20 amino acids. The V gene's germline CDR1 is MGHRA and CDR2 YSYEKL. V was pared by 0 bases and J by 0 bases, with 23 bases between. The CDR3 nucleotides are TGCGCCAGCAGCCAAGATAATGTTGGCGGCAGGACTTTGATGAACACTGAAGCTTTCTTT. The encoded protein is CASSQDNVGGRTLMNTEAFF.

CDR3 nucleotides: TGTGCCAGCAGGGGGTACGTACAGGGGATTAATGAAAAACTGTTTTTT. This sequence encodes CASRGYVQGINEKLFF. This chain links TRBV25-1 with TRBJ1-4, with TRBD1 identical over 7 bases. The CDR3 loop spans 16 amino acids. Germline-derived CDR1 and CDR2 are MGHDK and SYGVNS. The V gene end was trimmed by 6 bases and the J gene end by 4 bases; junction bases not matched to a gene: 11.

Here the CDR3 reads CAWSVDSSNQPQHF. CDR3 in DNA: TGTGCCTGGAGTGTAGACAGTAGCAATCAGCCCCAGCATTTT. The V gene is TRBV30, the J gene TRBJ1-5, with a weak D call TRBD1 (5 bases). V gave up 0 bases and J gave up 0 bases, with 6 bases separating them. CDR1 and CDR2 from the germline V gene are GTSNPN and SVGIG (reference sequence). The CDR3 has 14 residues.

The V and J genes are TRBV5-4 and TRBJ2-5; D possibly corresponds to TRBD2 (7 bases). Germline V gives CDR1 SGHNT, CDR2 YYREEE (reference sequence). V was pared by 1 base and J by 5 bases, with 18 bases between. CDR3 length: 16 residues. The CDR3 loop reads CASSLLRGGLFETQYF. DNA of the CDR3: TGTGCCAGCAGCTTGTTAAGGGGGGGCCTTTTCGAGACCCAGTACTTC.

CDR3 in amino acids: CASRISGGSSYNEQFF. In DNA, the CDR3 is TGTGCCAGCCGAATCAGCGGGGGAAGCTCCTACAATGAGCAGTTCTTC. V gene TRBV27 combines with J gene TRBJ2-1; 8 bases fit TRBD2. V shed 8 bases and J 0 bases; nucleotides not matched to a gene: 9. The CDR3 has 16 residues. Germline values: CDR1 MNHEY, CDR2 SMNVEV (reference sequence).

V is TRBV19 and J is TRBJ1-3; 9 bases are shared with TRBD1. The V gene's germline CDR1 is LNHDA and CDR2 SQIVND (reference sequence). CDR3 size: 15 residues. The trim removed 8 bases at V and 0 bases at J, leaving 5 bases unmatched. The CDR3 DNA reads as TGTGCCAGTGGGACAGGGCCCAGCTCTGGAAACACCATATATTTT. Residues: CASGTGPSSGNTIYF.

The rearrangement uses TRBV11-2 and TRBJ2-1, with TRBD2 as a possible D gene (6 bases). V was clipped by 3 bases and J by 3 bases, with 9 bases between them. CDR3 size: 14 residues. The V gene's germline CDR1 is SGHAT and CDR2 FQNNGV. CDR3 nucleotide sequence: TGTGCCAGCAGCTTGCGGGACTTCTACAATGAGCAGTTCTTC. It codes for CASSLRDFYNEQFF.

The chain employs TRBV7-9 and TRBJ2-3, with TRBD2 matching 13 bases. V trimming: 5 bases; J trimming: 6 bases; junction bases outside the gene matches: 5. Germline-derived CDR1 and CDR2 are SEHNR and FQNEAQ (reference sequence). The length of the CDR3 is 15 residues. The CDR3, as DNA: TGTGCCAGCAGCAAGGGGACTAGCGGGGAGGATACGCAGTATTTT. This translates into CASSKGTSGEDTQYF.

The sample holds one count of this clone. The chain uses TRBV28 and TRBJ2-2; 11 bases are shared with TRBD2. V dropped 8 bases and J dropped 6; count of bases not matched to a gene: 5. The CDR3 length is 14 residues. Per the germline V gene, CDR1 is MDHEN and CDR2 is SYDVKM. CDR3 DNA: TGTGCCAGCGGGGCTAGCGGGGGGCCCGGGGAGCTGTTTTTT. Protein: CASGASGGPGELFF.

This sequence joins TRBV5-5 and TRBJ2-3; TRBD2 matches 8 bases. This CDR3 region has 16 residues. From germline, CDR1 is SGHKS and CDR2 YYEKEE (reference sequence). V lost 0 bases to trimming and J lost 2 bases; unmatched junction nucleotides: 5. The DNA of the CDR3 is TGTGCCAGCAGCTTGGGGGAGCGGGGGCCCACAGATACGCAGTATTTT. Encoded protein: CASSLGERGPTDTQYF. The complete variable domain, with remaining parts taken from reference TRBV5-5 and TRBJ2-3, reads DAGVTQSPTHLIKTRGQQVTLRCSPISGHKSVSWYQQVLGQGPQFIFQYYEKEERGRGNFPDRFSARQFPNYSSELNVNALLLGDSALYLCASSLGERGPTDTQYFGPGTRLTVL.

This chain links TRBV5-1 with TRBJ2-5; 9 bases map to TRBD2. There are 19 residues in the CDR3. V was clipped by 2 bases and J by 5 bases; unmatched bases: 19. Germline V CDR1 and CDR2: SGHRS, YFSETQ. The DNA of the CDR3 is TGCGCCAGCAGCTTTGCCCGGACTAGCGTCCAGTGGGTATCGGAGACCCAGTACTTC. Its protein is CASSFARTSVQWVSETQYF.

The chain is built from TRBV11-2 and TRBJ2-3, with TRBD1 as a possible D gene (6 bases). In germline, CDR1 is SGHAT, CDR2 FQNNGV. V gave up 1 base and J gave up 6 bases, with 17 bases separating them. The CDR3 loop spans 16 amino acids. CDR3 protein: CASSLVVTGRKDTQYF. The CDR3 bases are TGTGCCAGCAGCTTAGTTGTAACAGGGCGTAAGGATACGCAGTATTTT.